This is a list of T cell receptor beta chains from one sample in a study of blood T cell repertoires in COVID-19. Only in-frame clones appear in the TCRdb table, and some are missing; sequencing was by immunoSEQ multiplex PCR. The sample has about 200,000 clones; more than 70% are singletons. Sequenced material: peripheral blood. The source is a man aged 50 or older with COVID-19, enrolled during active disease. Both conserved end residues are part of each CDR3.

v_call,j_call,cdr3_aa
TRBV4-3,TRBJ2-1,CASSQEVAGGRDEQFF
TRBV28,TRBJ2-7,CASSLAILSSYEQYF
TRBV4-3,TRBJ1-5,CASSQDRDRVQPQHF
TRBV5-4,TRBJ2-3,CASSSGTSGVDTQYF
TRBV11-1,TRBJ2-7,CASSLQGLEQYF
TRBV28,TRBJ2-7,CASSLRLAGTYEQYF
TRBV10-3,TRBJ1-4,CAISVGGRSETNEKLFF
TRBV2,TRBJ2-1,CASSSGGSYNEQFF
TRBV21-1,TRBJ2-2,CASSKIQSGHVNTGELFF
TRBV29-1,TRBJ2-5,CSARRGQETQYF
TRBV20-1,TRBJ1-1,CSAAPGIEAFF
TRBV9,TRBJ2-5,CASSVTGTETQYF
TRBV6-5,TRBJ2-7,CASSYLRGMVSEQYF
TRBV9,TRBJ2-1,CASSVDSGSYNEQFF
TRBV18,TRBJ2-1,CASSPGGAYNEQFF
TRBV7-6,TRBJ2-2,CASSVPTGTVTNTGELFF
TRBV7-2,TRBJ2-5,CASSPDRGSETQYF
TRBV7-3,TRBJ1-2,CASSPGPGVSDYGYTF
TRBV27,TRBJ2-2,CASWDRPTNTGELFF
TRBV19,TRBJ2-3,CASSIMGTSSTDTQYF
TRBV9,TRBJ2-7,CASSVDQDSYEQYF
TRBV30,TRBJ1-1,CAWSVGQGGLNTEAFF
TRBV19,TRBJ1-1,CASSGQLNTEAFF
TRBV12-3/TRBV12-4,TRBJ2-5,CASSTSGETQYF
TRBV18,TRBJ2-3,CASSPPSTGGFDTQYF
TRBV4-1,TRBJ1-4,CASSTGGPNEKLFF
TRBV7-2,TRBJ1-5,CASSTGGGNQPQHF
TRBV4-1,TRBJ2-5,CASSQTRDTRETQYF
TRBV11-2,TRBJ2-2,CASSFPTGEGNTGELFF
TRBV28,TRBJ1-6,CASSLSQGFISLHF
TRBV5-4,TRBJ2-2,CASSPISSGGALNTGELFF
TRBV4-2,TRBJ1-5,CASSQEPGDSNQPQHF
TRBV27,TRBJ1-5,CASSLRSGPDNNQPQHF
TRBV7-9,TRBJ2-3,CASSSPRLAGAADTQYF
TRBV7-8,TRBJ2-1,CASSLSGRANEQFF
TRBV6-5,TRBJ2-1,CAGRQGAGNEQFF
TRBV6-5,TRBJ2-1,CASSYGSGFSGTAMFF
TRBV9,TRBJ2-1,CASSVGFDRVNEQFF
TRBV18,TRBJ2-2,CASSPGTEPNTGELFF
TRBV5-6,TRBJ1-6,CASSFRTRLMPSPLHF
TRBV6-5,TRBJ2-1,CASRGQGYNEQFF
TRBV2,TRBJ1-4,CASRYRGTNEKLFF
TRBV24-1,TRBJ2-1,CATSDVASGRNEQFF
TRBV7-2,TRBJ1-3,CASSLARDPGNTIYF
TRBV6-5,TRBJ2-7,CASSTPTGMDYEQYF
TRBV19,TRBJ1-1,CASSIVARGNTEAFF
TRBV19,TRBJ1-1,CASSREGGPEAFF
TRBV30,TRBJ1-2,CAWTPWEGGYGYTF
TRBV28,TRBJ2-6,CASSLGGTGVLSGANVLTF
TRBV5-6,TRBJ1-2,CASSPGTVNGYTF
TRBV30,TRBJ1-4,CAWTEGDEKLFF
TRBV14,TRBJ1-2,CASSQAGIGGYTF
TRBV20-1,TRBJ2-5,CSASGLAGQETQYF
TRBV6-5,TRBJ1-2,CASSYLGELKGYTF
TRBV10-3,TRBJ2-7,CAINDRDRGRYEQYF